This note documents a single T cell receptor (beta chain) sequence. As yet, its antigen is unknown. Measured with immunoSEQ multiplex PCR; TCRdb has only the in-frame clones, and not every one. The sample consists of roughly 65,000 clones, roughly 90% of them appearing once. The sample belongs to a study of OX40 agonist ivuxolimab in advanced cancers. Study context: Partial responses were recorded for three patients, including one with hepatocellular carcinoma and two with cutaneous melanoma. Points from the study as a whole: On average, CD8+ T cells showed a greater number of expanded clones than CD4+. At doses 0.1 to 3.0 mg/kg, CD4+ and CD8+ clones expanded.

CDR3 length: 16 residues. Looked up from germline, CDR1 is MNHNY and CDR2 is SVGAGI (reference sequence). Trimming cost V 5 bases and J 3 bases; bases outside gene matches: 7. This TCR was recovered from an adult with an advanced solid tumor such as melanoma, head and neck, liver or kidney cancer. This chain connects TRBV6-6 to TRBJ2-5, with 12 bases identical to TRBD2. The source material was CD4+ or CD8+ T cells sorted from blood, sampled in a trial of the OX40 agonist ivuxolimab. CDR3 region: CASSKRTSGKEETQYF. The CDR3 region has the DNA TGTGCCAGCAGTAAACGGACTAGCGGGAAAGAAGAGACCCAGTACTTC.